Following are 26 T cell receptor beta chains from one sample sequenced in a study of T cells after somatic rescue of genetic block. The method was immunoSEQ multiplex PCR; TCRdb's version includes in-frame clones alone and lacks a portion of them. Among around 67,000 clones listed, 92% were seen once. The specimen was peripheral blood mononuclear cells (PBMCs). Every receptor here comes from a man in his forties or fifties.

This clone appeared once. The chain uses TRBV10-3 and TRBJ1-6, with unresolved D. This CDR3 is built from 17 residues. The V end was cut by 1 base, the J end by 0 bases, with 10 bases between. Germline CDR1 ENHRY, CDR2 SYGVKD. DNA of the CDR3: TGTGCCATCAGTGAGTATACAGCCGGCTCCTATAATTCACCCCTCCACTTT. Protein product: CAISEYTAGSYNSPLHF.

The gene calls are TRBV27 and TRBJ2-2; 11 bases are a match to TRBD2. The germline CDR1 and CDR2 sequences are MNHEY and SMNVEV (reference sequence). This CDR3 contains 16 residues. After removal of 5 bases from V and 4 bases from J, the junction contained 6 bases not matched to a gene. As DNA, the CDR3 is TGTGCCAGCAGTCTTGGGACTAGCGGCCGCACCGGGGAGCTGTTTTTT. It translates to CASSLGTSGRTGELFF.

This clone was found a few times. The CDR3 nucleotides are TGTGCCAGCAGCGTAGGGCTCACCGGGGAGCTGTTTTTT. The encoded protein is CASSVGLTGELFF. This rearrangement joins TRBV9 to TRBJ2-2; D gene ambiguous. V was trimmed by 0 bases and J by 4 bases, leaving 4 bases between them. This CDR3 region has 13 residues. Germline CDR1 and CDR2: SGDLS and YYNGEE. The complete variable domain, with remaining parts taken from reference TRBV9 and TRBJ2-2, reads DSGVTQTPKHLITATGQRVTLRCSPRSGDLSVYWYQQSLDQGLQFLIQYYNGEERAKGNILERFSAQQFPDLHSELNLSSLELGDSALYFCASSVGLTGELFFGEGSRLTVL.

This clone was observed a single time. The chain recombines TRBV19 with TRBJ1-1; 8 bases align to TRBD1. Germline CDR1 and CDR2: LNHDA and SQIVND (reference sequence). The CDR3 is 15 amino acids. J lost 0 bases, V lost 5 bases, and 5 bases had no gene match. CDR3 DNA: TGTGCCAGTAGTCCCTGGACAGGGATGAACACTGAAGCTTTCTTT. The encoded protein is CASSPWTGMNTEAFF.

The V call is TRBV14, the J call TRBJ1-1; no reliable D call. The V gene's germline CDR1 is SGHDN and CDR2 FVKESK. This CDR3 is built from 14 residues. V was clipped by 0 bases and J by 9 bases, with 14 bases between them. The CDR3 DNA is TGTGCCAGCAGCCAAGACCCCGGGAGTCTGCAAGCTTTCTTT. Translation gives CASSQDPGSLQAFF. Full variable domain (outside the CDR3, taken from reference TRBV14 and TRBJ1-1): EAGVTQFPSHSVIEKGQTVTLRCDPISGHDNLYWYRRVMGKEIKFLLHFVKESKQDESGMPNNRFLAERTGGTYSTLKVQPAELEDSGVYFCASSQDPGSLQAFFGQGTRLTVV.

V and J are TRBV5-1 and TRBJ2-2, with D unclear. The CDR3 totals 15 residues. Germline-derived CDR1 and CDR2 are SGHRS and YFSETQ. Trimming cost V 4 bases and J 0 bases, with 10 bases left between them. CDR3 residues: CASSPRISNTGELFF. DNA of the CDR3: TGCGCCAGCAGCCCCCGAATATCGAACACCGGGGAGCTGTTTTTT.

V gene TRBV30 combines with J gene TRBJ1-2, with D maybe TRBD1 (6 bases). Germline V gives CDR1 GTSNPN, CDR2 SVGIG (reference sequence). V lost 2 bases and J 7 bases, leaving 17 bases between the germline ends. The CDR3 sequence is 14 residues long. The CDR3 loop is CAWSWGRGRVGYTF. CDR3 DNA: TGTGCCTGGAGTTGGGGCAGGGGAAGAGTTGGCTACACCTTC. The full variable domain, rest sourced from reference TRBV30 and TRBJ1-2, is SQTIHQWPATLVQPVGSPLSLECTVEGTSNPNLYWYRQAAGRGLQLLFYSVGIGQISSEVPQNLSASRPQDRQFILSSKKLLLSDSGFYLCAWSWGRGRVGYTFGSGTRLTVV.

CDR3 coding DNA: TGTGCCAGCAGCCCCCTCGACAGGGGGCAAGAGACCCAGTACTTC. This codes for CASSPLDRGQETQYF. This chain connects TRBV5-5 to TRBJ2-5; 9 bases are a match to TRBD1. In germline, CDR1 is SGHKS, CDR2 YYEKEE (reference sequence). The ends lost 4 bases at V and 2 bases at J; junction bases unmatched: 6. The CDR3 totals 15 residues.

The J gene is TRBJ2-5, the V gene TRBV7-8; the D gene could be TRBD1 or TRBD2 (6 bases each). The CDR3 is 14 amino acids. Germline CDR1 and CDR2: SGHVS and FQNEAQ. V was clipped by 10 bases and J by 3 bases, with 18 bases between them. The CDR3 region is CATLGGGGKETQYF. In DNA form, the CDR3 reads TGTGCCACCCTAGGGGGAGGTGGGAAAGAGACCCAGTACTTC.

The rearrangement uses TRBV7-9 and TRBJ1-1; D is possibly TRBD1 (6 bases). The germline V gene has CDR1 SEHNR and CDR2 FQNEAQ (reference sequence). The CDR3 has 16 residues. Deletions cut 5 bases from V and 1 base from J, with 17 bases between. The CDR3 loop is CASSQINGRGNTEAFF. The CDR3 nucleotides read TGTGCCAGCAGCCAAATAAATGGCAGGGGGAACACTGAAGCTTTCTTT.

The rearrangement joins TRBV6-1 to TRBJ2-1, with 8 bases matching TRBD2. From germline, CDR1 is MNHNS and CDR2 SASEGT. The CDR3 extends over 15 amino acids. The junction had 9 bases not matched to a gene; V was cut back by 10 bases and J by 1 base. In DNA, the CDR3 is TGTGCCACCGGGCGGGTAGCGGGATCCTACAATGAGCAGTTCTTC. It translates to CATGRVAGSYNEQFF.

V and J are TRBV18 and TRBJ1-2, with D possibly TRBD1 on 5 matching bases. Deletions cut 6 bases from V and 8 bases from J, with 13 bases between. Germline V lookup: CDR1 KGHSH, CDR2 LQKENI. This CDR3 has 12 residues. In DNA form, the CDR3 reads TGTGCCAGCTCGCCCGCAGGGAGCGGCTACACCTTC. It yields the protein CASSPAGSGYTF. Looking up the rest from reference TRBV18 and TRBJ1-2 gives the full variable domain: NAGVMQNPRHLVRRRGQEARLRCSPMKGHSHVYWYRQLPEEGLKFMVYLQKENIIDESGMPKERFSAEFPKEGPSILRIQQVVRGDSAAYFCASSPAGSGYTFGSGTRLTVV.

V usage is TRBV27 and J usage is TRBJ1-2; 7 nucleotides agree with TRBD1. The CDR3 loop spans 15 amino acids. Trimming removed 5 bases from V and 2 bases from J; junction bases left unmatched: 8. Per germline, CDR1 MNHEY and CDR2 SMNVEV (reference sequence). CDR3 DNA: TGTGCCAGCAGTCGACAGGGTGGCTCCAACTATGGCTACACCTTC. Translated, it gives CASSRQGGSNYGYTF.

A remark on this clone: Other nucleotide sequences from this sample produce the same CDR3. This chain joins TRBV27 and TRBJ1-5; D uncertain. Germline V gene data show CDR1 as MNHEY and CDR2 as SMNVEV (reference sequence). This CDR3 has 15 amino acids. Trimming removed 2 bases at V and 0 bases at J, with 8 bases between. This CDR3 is CASSLGGYSNQPQHF. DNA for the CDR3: TGTGCCAGCAGTTTAGGTGGGTATAGCAATCAGCCCCAGCATTTT.

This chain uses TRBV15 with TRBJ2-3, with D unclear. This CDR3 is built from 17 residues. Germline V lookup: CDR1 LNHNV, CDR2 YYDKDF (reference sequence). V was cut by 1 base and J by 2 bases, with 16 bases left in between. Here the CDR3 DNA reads TGTGCCACCAGCAGAGGGGGAACGGCGGACCTCACAGATACGCAGTATTTT. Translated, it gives CATSRGGTADLTDTQYF. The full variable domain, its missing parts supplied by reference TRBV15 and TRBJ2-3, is DAMVIQNPRYQVTQFGKPVTLSCSQTLNHNVMYWYQQKSSQAPKLLFHYYDKDFNNEADTPDNFQSRRPNTSFCFLDIRSPGLGDTAMYLCATSRGGTADLTDTQYFGPGTRLTVL.

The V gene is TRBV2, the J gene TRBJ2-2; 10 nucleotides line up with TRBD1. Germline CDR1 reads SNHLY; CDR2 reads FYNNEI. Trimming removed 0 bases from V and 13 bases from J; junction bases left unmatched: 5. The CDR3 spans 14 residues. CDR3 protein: CASSEALTGGRLFF. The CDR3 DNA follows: TGTGCCAGCAGTGAAGCGCTGACAGGGGGCCGGCTGTTTTTT.

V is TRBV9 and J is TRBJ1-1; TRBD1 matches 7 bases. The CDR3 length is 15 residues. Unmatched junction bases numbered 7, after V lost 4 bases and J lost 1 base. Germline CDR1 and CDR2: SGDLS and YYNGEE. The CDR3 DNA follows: TGTGCCAGCAGCTTCACCGGGACAGAGAACACTGAAGCTTTCTTT. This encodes CASSFTGTENTEAFF.

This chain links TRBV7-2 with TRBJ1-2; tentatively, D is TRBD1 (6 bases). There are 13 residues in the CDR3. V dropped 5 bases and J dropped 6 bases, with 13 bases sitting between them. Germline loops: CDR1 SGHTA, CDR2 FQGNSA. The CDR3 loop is CASSPDAGDGYTF. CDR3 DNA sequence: TGTGCCAGCAGCCCAGACGCAGGGGATGGCTACACCTTC.

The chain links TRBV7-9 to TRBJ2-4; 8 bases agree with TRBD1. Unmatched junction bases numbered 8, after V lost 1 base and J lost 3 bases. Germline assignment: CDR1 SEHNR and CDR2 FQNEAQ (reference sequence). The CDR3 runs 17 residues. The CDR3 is CASSLGRGLWGKNIQYF. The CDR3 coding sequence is TGTGCCAGCAGCTTAGGCAGGGGGCTTTGGGGCAAAAACATTCAGTACTTC.

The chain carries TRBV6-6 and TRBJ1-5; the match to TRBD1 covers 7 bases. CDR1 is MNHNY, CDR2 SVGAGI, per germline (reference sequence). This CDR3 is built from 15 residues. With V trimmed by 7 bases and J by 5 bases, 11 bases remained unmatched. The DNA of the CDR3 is TGTGCCAGCAACGACAGGACAGGTAATTATCAGCCCCAGCATTTT. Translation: CASNDRTGNYQPQHF.

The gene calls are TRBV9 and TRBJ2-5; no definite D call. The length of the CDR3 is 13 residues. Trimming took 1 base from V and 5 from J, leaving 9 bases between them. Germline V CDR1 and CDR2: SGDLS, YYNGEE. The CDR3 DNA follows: TGTGCCAGCAGCGTAACGGCAGCGGAGACCCAGTACTTC. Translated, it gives CASSVTAAETQYF.

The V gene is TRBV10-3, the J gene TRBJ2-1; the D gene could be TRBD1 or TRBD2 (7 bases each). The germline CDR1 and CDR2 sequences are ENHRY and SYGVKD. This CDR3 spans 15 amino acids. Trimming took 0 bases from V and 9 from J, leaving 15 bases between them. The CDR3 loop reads CAISESTGRVGEQFF. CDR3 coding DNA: TGTGCCATCAGTGAGTCGACAGGGAGGGTAGGTGAGCAGTTCTTC.

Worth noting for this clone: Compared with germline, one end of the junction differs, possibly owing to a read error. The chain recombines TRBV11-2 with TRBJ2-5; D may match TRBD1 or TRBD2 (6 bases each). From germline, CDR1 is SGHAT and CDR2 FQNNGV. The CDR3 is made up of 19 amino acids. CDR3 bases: TGTGCCAGCAGTTTAGATGGGGGGCGGTTTCTCCTGTATCAAGAGACCCAGTACTTC. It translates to CASSLDGGRFLLYQETQYF.

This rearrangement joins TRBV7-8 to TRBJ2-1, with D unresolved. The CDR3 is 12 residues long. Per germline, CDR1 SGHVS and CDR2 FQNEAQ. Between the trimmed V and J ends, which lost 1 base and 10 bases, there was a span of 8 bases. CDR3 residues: CASSLEVYEQFF. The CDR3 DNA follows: TGTGCCAGCAGCTTAGAGGTGTACGAGCAGTTCTTC. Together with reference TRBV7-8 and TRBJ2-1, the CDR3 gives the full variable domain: GAGVSQSPRYKVAKRGQDVALRCDPISGHVSLFWYQQALGQGPEFLTYFQNEAQLDKSGLPSDRFFAERPEGSVSTLKIQRTQQEDSAVYLCASSLEVYEQFFGPGTRLTVL.

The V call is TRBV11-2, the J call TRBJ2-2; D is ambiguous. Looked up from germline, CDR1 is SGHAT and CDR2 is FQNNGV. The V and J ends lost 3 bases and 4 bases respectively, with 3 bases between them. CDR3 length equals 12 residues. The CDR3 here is CASSFPTGELFF. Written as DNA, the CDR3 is TGTGCCAGCAGCTTCCCCACCGGGGAGCTGTTTTTT.

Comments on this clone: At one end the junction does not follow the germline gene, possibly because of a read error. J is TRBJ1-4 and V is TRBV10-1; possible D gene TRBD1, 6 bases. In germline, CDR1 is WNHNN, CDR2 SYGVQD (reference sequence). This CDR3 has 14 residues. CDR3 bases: TGCGCCAGCAGTGAGTCGGGGGGCGGAAGAGAAACTGTTTTT. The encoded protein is CASSESGGGRETVF.